This T cell receptor beta chain was profiled in a study of blood T cell repertoires in COVID-19. Across the study: Some COVID-19 samples were acute and others convalescent; all came from the United States, Italy and Spain. The analysed material was cDNA or gDNA that came from T cells, B-cell-depleted T cells, or PBMCs.

This CDR3 is 14 amino acids long. Germline V gives CDR1 SGHVS, CDR2 FNYEAQ. V trimming: 2 bases; J trimming: 10 bases; junction bases outside the gene matches: 5. As handled by the study authors: Reference gene primer amplification yielded estimated nucleated cell counts. Method: immunoSEQ multiplex PCR; TCRdb's copy keeps in-frame clones and lacks some. V and J calls and clone size are those listed in that table; D and trimming were worked out from the DNA. The sample holds about 130,000 clones, around 85% seen once. The source material was peripheral blood. The source of this sequence is a woman older than 75 with acute or convalescent COVID-19. The chain uses TRBV7-6 and TRBJ1-6; 7 bases fit TRBD1. CDR3 nucleotides: TGTGCCAGCAGCTTAAACAGGGGTACATCACCCCTCCACTTT. Protein: CASSLNRGTSPLHF.